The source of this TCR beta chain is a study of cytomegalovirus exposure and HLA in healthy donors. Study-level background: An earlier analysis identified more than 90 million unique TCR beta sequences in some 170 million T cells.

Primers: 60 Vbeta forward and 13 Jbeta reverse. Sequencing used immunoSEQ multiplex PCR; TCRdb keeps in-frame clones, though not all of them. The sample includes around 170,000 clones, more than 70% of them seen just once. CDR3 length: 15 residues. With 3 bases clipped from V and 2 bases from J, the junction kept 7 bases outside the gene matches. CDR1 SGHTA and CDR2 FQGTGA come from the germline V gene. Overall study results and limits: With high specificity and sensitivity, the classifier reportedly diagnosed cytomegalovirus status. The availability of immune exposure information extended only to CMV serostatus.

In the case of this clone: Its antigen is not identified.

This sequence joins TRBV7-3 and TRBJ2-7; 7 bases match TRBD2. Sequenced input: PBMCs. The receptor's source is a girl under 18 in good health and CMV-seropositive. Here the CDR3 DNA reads TGTGCCAGCAGCTTCTCTAGCGGAAAAGCCTACGAGCAGTACTTC. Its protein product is CASSFSSGKAYEQYF.